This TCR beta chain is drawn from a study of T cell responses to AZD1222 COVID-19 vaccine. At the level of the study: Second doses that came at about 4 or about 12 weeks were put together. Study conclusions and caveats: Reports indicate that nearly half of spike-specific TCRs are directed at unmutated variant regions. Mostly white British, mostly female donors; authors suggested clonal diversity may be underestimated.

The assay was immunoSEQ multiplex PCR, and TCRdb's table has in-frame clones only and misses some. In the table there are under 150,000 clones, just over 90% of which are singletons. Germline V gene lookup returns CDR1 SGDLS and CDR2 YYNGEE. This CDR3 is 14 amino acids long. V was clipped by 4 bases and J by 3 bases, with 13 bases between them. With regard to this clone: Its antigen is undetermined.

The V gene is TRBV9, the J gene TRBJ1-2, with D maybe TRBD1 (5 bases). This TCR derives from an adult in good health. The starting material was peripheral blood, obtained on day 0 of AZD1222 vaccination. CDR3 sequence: CASSRGGDYYGYTF. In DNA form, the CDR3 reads TGTGCCAGCAGCCGGGGCGGGGATTACTATGGCTACACCTTC.